One sample yielded the 18 T cell receptor beta chains listed below, sequenced in a study of CD8+ T cells in alopecia areata. Following extraction, RNA underwent reverse transcription to cDNA, which served as the sequencing template. The repertoire was sequenced with immunoSEQ multiplex PCR; TCRdb's copy has only in-frame clones and lacks some. The sample lists around 69,000 clones, roughly 60% occurring once. Material: CD8+ T cells sorted from blood, obtained at week 0. These receptors came from a human donor with alopecia areata.

This rearrangement joins TRBV4-1 to TRBJ2-7, with D uncertain. Germline V CDR1 and CDR2: MGHRA, YSYEKL. The CDR3 is 14 residues long. Between the trimmed V and J ends, which lost 0 bases and 3 bases, there was a span of 9 bases. The CDR3 reads CASSQEPRLYEQYF. CDR3 coding DNA: TGCGCCAGCAGCCAAGAACCCAGGCTCTACGAGCAGTACTTC.

This clone was found once. The V call is TRBV30, the J call TRBJ2-2; 7 bases agree with TRBD1. The CDR3 is made up of 15 amino acids. V shed 1 base and J 5 bases; nucleotides not matched to a gene: 7. CDR1 is GTSNPN, CDR2 SVGIG, per germline (reference sequence). The CDR3 is CAWSDRGTLTGELFF. DNA for the CDR3: TGTGCCTGGAGTGACAGGGGAACATTGACCGGGGAGCTGTTTTTT.

The chain combines TRBV29-1 with TRBJ2-1, with 10 nucleotides matching TRBD1. J lost 6 bases, V lost 3 bases, and 11 bases had no gene match. Germline CDR1 and CDR2: SQVTM and ANQGSEA. The CDR3 is made up of 16 amino acids. The chain's CDR3 is CSVERTDRGLINEQFF. The CDR3 region has the DNA TGCAGCGTTGAGAGGACGGACAGGGGGTTAATCAATGAGCAGTTCTTC.

The V gene is TRBV27, the J gene TRBJ1-1; D gene ambiguous. The V gene's germline CDR1 is MNHEY and CDR2 SMNVEV (reference sequence). The CDR3 is made up of 13 amino acids. The ends were cut back, 3 bases at V and 3 bases at J, with 8 bases in the middle. The CDR3 is CASSLWAYTEAFF. The CDR3 DNA follows: TGTGCCAGCAGTTTGTGGGCGTACACTGAAGCTTTCTTT.

The chain joins TRBV29-1 to TRBJ1-5; 10 nucleotides line up with TRBD1. The J segment lost 3 bases and the V segment lost 7 bases, leaving 15 bases of the junction unmatched. The V gene's germline CDR1 is SQVTM and CDR2 ANQGSEA. The CDR3 extends over 17 amino acids. CDR3 DNA: TGCAGCGAGCGGCCGGGACAGGGGCCGCTTAACAATCAGCCCCAGCATTTT. Translation gives CSERPGQGPLNNQPQHF.

This clone has only a few counts. V usage is TRBV28 and J usage is TRBJ1-5; unclear D gene. Trimming removed 1 base from V and 1 base from J, with 5 bases in between. CDR1 is MDHEN and CDR2 is SYDVKM in the germline V gene. The CDR3 is 14 amino acids. This CDR3 reads CASSLFDSNQPQHF. The CDR3 nucleotides are TGTGCCAGCAGTTTATTTGACAGCAATCAGCCCCAGCATTTT. Based on the CDR3 plus reference TRBV28 and TRBJ1-5, the full variable domain is DVKVTQSSRYLVKRTGEKVFLECVQDMDHENMFWYRQDPGLGLRLIYFSYDVKMKEKGDIPEGYSVSREKKERFSLILESASTNQTSMYLCASSLFDSNQPQHFGDGTRLSIL.

The chain is built from TRBV9 and TRBJ2-4, with 7 bases aligning to TRBD1. After removal of 0 bases from V and 5 bases from J, the junction contained 2 bases not matched to a gene. Germline values: CDR1 SGDLS, CDR2 YYNGEE. The CDR3 spans 14 residues. The CDR3 spells CASSVGQGQNIQYF. CDR3 DNA sequence: TGTGCCAGCAGCGTAGGACAGGGCCAAAACATTCAGTACTTC. The variable domain in full, with the rest retrieved from reference TRBV9 and TRBJ2-4, is DSGVTQTPKHLITATGQRVTLRCSPRSGDLSVYWYQQSLDQGLQFLIQYYNGEERAKGNILERFSAQQFPDLHSELNLSSLELGDSALYFCASSVGQGQNIQYFGAGTRLSVL.

The CDR3 bases are TGCGCCAGCAGCCAAGAATTCTCGCAGGCGATGAACACTGAAGCTTTCTTT. Translated: CASSQEFSQAMNTEAFF. This chain uses TRBV4-3 with TRBJ1-1; D is unresolved. This CDR3 region has 17 residues. V was pared by 0 bases and J by 0 bases, with 14 bases between. Germline-derived CDR1 and CDR2 are LGHNA and YSLEER.

V and J are TRBV6-5 and TRBJ2-3; TRBD1 matches 9 bases. V shed 6 bases and J 2 bases; nucleotides not matched to a gene: 6. CDR1 and CDR2 from the germline V gene are MNHEY and SVGAGI. This CDR3 has 15 amino acids. The CDR3 protein is CASREGQGYTDTQYF. CDR3 nucleotides: TGTGCCAGCAGAGAGGGACAGGGTTACACAGATACGCAGTATTTT.

V and J are TRBV27 and TRBJ2-6, with unresolved D. Trimming left V 8 bases short and J 0 bases short, with 14 bases between. Germline V gene data show CDR1 as MNHEY and CDR2 as SMNVEV (reference sequence). The CDR3 totals 16 residues. CDR3 amino acids: CASRMVLSSGANVLTF. The CDR3 coding sequence is TGTGCCAGCCGAATGGTCTTAAGCTCTGGGGCCAACGTCCTGACTTTC.

The chain employs TRBV4-3 and TRBJ2-7; TRBD2 matches 10 bases. There are 16 residues in the CDR3. The V and J ends lost 0 bases and 7 bases, in that order; junction bases with no gene match: 9. Germline V gene lookup returns CDR1 LGHNA and CDR2 YSLEER. CDR3 DNA: TGCGCCAGCAGCCAAGATTTTGTAGCGGGGGGAAGTGAGCAGTACTTC. This gives the protein CASSQDFVAGGSEQYF.

This chain links TRBV4-1 with TRBJ2-2; unclear D gene. The V gene lost 1 base and the J gene lost 5 bases, with 8 bases spanning the gap. The CDR3 runs 14 residues. Germline V CDR1 and CDR2: MGHRA, YSYEKL. CDR3: CASSQVAETGELFF. The CDR3 nucleotides read TGCGCCAGCAGCCAAGTCGCCGAAACCGGGGAGCTGTTTTTT.

This clone was recorded a few times. The V call is TRBV27, the J call TRBJ1-5, with TRBD1 as a possible D gene (6 bases). Trimming removed 0 bases from V and 6 bases from J, with 12 bases in between. Germline V gene sequence: CDR1 MNHEY, CDR2 SMNVEV (reference sequence). The CDR3 is made up of 15 amino acids. In nucleotides, the CDR3 is TGTGCCAGCAGTTTATCGGGGGGGGCGGGTCAGCCCCAGCATTTT. This sequence encodes CASSLSGGAGQPQHF.

The chain employs TRBV27 and TRBJ2-7; 8 nucleotides match TRBD1. The CDR3 is made up of 15 amino acids. V was pared by 3 bases and J by 7 bases, with 11 bases of the junction left unmatched. The germline gives CDR1 MNHEY, CDR2 SMNVEV (reference sequence). The CDR3 sequence is CASSFVGTGQGEQYF. DNA for the CDR3: TGTGCCAGCAGTTTTGTGGGGACAGGTCAGGGGGAGCAGTACTTC.

This clone was recorded a few times. The chain employs TRBV27 and TRBJ1-5; D ambiguous. The CDR3 has 13 residues. With 5 bases removed from V and 6 bases from J, the gap between germline ends came to 11 bases. CDR1 and CDR2 from the germline V gene are MNHEY and SMNVEV (reference sequence). The CDR3 DNA follows: TGTGCCAGCAGTCCTCCGGGAGGTCAGCCCCAGCATTTT. Its translation: CASSPPGGQPQHF.

The chain combines TRBV29-1 with TRBJ2-3, with a tentative D call TRBD2 (6 bases). The CDR3 length is 15 residues. V dropped 1 base and J dropped 1 base, with 12 bases sitting between them. Germline lookup yields CDR1 SQVTM and CDR2 ANQGSEA. CDR3 sequence: CSVEVTASGTDTQYF. As DNA, the CDR3 is TGCAGCGTTGAAGTGACGGCTAGCGGCACAGATACGCAGTATTTT.

The genes are TRBV29-1 and TRBJ2-2, with 9 bases matching TRBD2. CDR3 length: 15 residues. After removal of 4 bases from V and 3 bases from J, the junction contained 6 bases not matched to a gene. Germline V CDR1 and CDR2: SQVTM, ANQGSEA. CDR3 bases: TGCAGCGTTGGTATAGCGGGAGCTTACACCGGGGAGCTGTTTTTT. Residues: CSVGIAGAYTGELFF.

The chain uses TRBV25-1 and TRBJ1-1, with D perhaps TRBD1 (5 bases). This CDR3 contains 11 residues. Per the germline V gene, CDR1 is MGHDK and CDR2 is SYGVNS. V was cut by 7 bases and J by 6 bases, with 9 bases left in between. The CDR3 coding sequence is TGTGCCAGCACCCAGGGTCCTGAAGCTTTCTTT. This encodes CASTQGPEAFF.